The present TCR beta chain was sequenced within a study of blood T cell repertoires in COVID-19 (dated by TCRdb to about 2020). With respect to the entire study: Samples covering the acute and convalescent phases of COVID-19 were provided by collaborators in the United States, Italy and Spain. The material from the prospective study consisted of cDNA or gDNA derived from T cells, B-cell-depleted T cells, or PBMCs. Subjects who had been exposed to COVID-19, were actively infected with it, or had recovered from it provided the deeply sampled blood TCRbeta repertoires that made up the dataset. The repertoires were released in a freely available public database intended as a resource for research on the immune response to SARS-CoV-2. Samples came from the ongoing ImmuneRACE study (first 160 participants) plus 1,254 subjects from 6 global collaborators. The sample metadata nearly always contained a de-identified subject ID, COVID-19 status, age in years and sex. Where available, HLA class I and class II types were taken from metadata supplied by the sample provider and were not determined by assay-based typing. On the study overall, not on this receptor specifically: The quantity of clinical and demographic metadata differed by source and by participant and was supplied without curation.

Worth noting for this clone: This clone's antigen is unknown. No clone much larger than this one lies a single base away; base qualities are absent.

The CDR3 sequence holds 12 residues, the cysteine and phenylalanine included. Only CDR3 DNA remains: 36 bases, in frame from the first base. V sheds 5 bases and J sheds 5 bases, leaving 8 bases between their ends. Taken from the germline V gene, the CDR1 and CDR2 loops are SNHLY and FYNNEI. TCRbeta CDR3 regions were amplified from genomic DNA by means of the immunoSEQ Assay, a bias-controlled multiplex PCR. From the authors' description of their analysis: Within the assay, amplification of reference gene primers was used to estimate how many nucleated cells each sample contained. To quantify the absolute abundance of each unique TCRbeta CDR3 rearrangement, sequence reads were collapsed and filtered. For each sample, productive Simpson clonality was calculated by taking the square root of Simpson's diversity index across productive rearrangements. TCRdb holds this immuneACCESS table with in-frame rearrangements only. Some clones are missing; in checked studies, unresolved V genes explain under half, and the rest has no known cause. V and J calls and clone size come straight from that table; D and trimming were deduced from the DNA. The sample has about 200,000 clones on record, 70% to 90% of them singletons. 8% to 13% of the sample lies in the top ten.

Whole blood was collected in K2EDTA tubes by collaborating institutions according to the institutions' own protocols. For TCRbeta analysis, collaborator samples were shipped as frozen whole blood, as isolated PBMCs, or as DNA extracted from either sample type. In this chain, TRBV2 is recombined with TRBJ2-3, and the D gene may be TRBD1, 5 bases matching. Sequencing input: peripheral blood. The receptor comes from a woman of 80 years or more with acute or convalescent COVID-19. The CDR3 here reads CASSRGGDTQYF. The DNA sequence is as follows: TGTGCCAGCAGTAGGGGTGGAGATACGCAGTATTTT.